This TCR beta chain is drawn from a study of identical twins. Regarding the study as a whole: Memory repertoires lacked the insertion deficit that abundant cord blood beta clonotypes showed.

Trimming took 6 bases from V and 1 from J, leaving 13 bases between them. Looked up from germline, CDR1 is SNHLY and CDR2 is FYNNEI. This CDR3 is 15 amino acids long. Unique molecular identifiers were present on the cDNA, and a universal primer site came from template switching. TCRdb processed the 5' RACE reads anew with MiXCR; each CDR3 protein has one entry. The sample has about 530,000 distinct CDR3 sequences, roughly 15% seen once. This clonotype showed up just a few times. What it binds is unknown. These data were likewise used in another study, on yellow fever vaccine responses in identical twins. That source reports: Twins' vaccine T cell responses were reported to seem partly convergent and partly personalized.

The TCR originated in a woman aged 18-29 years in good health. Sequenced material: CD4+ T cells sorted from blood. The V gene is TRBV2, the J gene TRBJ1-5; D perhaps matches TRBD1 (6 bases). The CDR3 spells CASRRQETSNQPQHF. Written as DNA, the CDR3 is TGTGCCAGCAGAAGACAGGAGACAAGCAATCAGCCCCAGCATTTT.